This T cell receptor (beta chain) was captured by sequencing in a study of T cell responses to AZD1222 COVID-19 vaccine (dated by TCRdb to the early 2020s). Describing the broader study: AZD1222 recipients with second doses at about 4 weeks or about 12 weeks were pooled, because spike-specific TCR depth and breadth did not differ between schedules. TCR sequencing covered over 230 trial participants: about 210 given two doses of AZD1222 and about 26 given two doses of MenACWY control vaccine. Enrollment into the trials was organized by age into subgroups of 18-55, 56-69 and 70-plus years, and those subgroups contained around 150, 28 and 57 TCR-sequenced participants, respectively.

The sample's time point, from its label and the paper: baseline before first vaccination. Vaccinee samples were obtained from the UK trials COV001 and COV002, which included a single-blind randomized controlled phase 2/3 trial of AZD1222 (ChAdOx1 nCoV-19) in healthy adults. For TCRbeta chain sequencing, PBMC samples were collected from trial participants at day 0 and at day 28 after the second dose. The CDR3 regions of human TCRbeta chains were analyzed by immunosequencing. In the original analysis: TCRs in the repertoires were compared against a reference library of SARS-CoV-2-specific TCRs that had been generated with the MIRA antigen-specificity platform. Breadth meant the fraction of unique TCRs that were SARS-CoV-2-associated, whereas depth meant the fraction of total T cells that were SARS-CoV-2-associated. Using the MIRA data, each spike-specific TCR was mapped to the spike region that the TCR reacts to and placed in a CD4 or CD8 class. Log10-transformed breadth and depth values were compared by one-way ANOVA with Sidak's multiple comparisons tests. TCRdb mirrors the immuneACCESS table, restricted to in-frame sequences. Some clones are absent from its copies; in checked studies, under half trace to an unresolved V gene, and the reason for the others is unknown. V, J and clone size are those of that table, while D and trimming were read from the DNA. The sample has about 140,000 clones on record, just over 85% of them singletons. The ten largest clones capture around 3.6% of the sample.

Including cysteine and phenylalanine, the CDR3 has 13 amino acids. This entry keeps only the CDR3 DNA: 39 bases, framed from base 1. The germline V gene sets CDR1 to MRHNA and CDR2 to SNTAGT. Germline trimming amounts to 6 bases on V and 6 bases on J, with 6 as the count of junction bases outside the gene matches. What the work shows at the level of the full study, not this receptor alone: In the small 56-69-year group, the increase in depth fell short of significance, most likely because of low power. After two AZD1222 doses, spike-specific TCR breadth and depth were significantly higher than at day 0 and than in MenACWY recipients. Conclusions about previously exposed vaccinees were limited because only six AZD1222 recipients were SARS-CoV-2 seropositive at baseline. No day 14 peak-response samples were available, so repertoires were characterized only after the peak T cell response. The whole spike protein was spanned by vaccine-associated CD4 TCRs, and dominant responses were seen in regions 160-218 and 743-854. Nearly half of unique spike-specific TCRs reportedly recognized epitopes outside regions mutated in the B.1.351 and B.1.1.7 variants. Participants were mostly white British, with more females than males. The authors suggested clonal diversity may have been underestimated.

Details on this clone: There is no known antigen for this receptor. No base quality information exists; no much larger clone differs at one position.

The TCR sequence derives from an adult in good health. Recombination linked TRBV6-4 to TRBJ2-3; a stretch of 7 junction bases matches TRBD2. This sample comprised peripheral blood, obtained on day 0 of AZD1222 vaccination. The CDR3 corresponds to CASSERDSDTQYF. The DNA sequence is TGTGCCAGCAGCGAGCGGGACTCCGATACGCAGTATTTT.